Presented here are 19 T cell receptor beta chains from one specimen sequenced in a study of blood T cell repertoires in COVID-19. Here immunoSEQ multiplex PCR was the method, and the copy in TCRdb shows in-frame clones only, minus some. The sample lists some 360,000 clones, approximately 89% occurring once. The material sequenced was peripheral blood. These receptors were collected from a woman aged 60-75 years with COVID-19, enrolled during active disease.

This rearrangement joins TRBV6-1 to TRBJ2-6; TRBD1 matches at 10 bases. V dropped 4 bases and J dropped 2; count of bases not matched to a gene: 8. CDR3 length equals 18 residues. CDR1 and CDR2 from the germline V gene are MNHNS and SASEGT. Written as DNA, the CDR3 is TGTGCCAGCAGTGGAGGAGACAGGGGGCGCGCTGGGGCCAACGTCCTGACTTTC. Its translation is CASSGGDRGRAGANVLTF.

The chain carries TRBV4-1 and TRBJ1-5; 8 nucleotides line up with TRBD1. Germline lookup yields CDR1 MGHRA and CDR2 YSYEKL. With 4 bases clipped from V and 8 bases from J, the junction kept 7 bases outside the gene matches. The CDR3 runs to 14 residues. This CDR3 reads CASSPRTGLKPQHF. The CDR3 DNA reads as TGCGCCAGCAGCCCGAGGACAGGGCTGAAGCCCCAGCATTTT.

V usage is TRBV24-1 and J usage is TRBJ2-3; D is undetermined. Germline CDR1 is KGHDR and CDR2 is SFDVKD. The CDR3 sequence is 13 residues long. V was pared by 9 bases and J by 2 bases, with 11 bases between. The CDR3 region has the DNA TGTGCCACCGGCGGCAGCAACACAGATACGCAGTATTTT. Its protein product is CATGGSNTDTQYF.

This sequence joins TRBV5-1 and TRBJ1-4; 8 bases are a match to TRBD1. This CDR3 spans 14 amino acids. Trimming took 5 bases from V and 8 from J; bases not matched to a gene: 8. Germline CDR1 and CDR2: SGHRS and YFSETQ. This chain's CDR3 is CASSPGGAREKLFF. CDR3 nucleotide sequence: TGCGCCAGCAGTCCAGGGGGCGCCCGGGAAAAACTGTTTTTT.

J is TRBJ1-2 and V is TRBV2; D is unresolved. The CDR3 spans 11 residues. Germline V gives CDR1 SNHLY, CDR2 FYNNEI. Trimming cost V 2 bases and J 8 bases, with 6 bases left between them. This CDR3 is CASSESQGYTF. The CDR3, as DNA: TGTGCCAGCAGTGAAAGTCAGGGCTACACCTTC.

The rearrangement uses TRBV18 and TRBJ1-1; 9 nucleotides line up with TRBD1. V gave up 3 bases and J gave up 1 base; unmatched junction bases: 6. CDR1 is KGHSH and CDR2 is LQKENI in the germline V gene. This CDR3 spans 16 amino acids. CDR3 in amino acids: CASSPRDRASNTEAFF. The CDR3 DNA is TGTGCCAGCTCACCCCGGGACAGGGCATCGAACACTGAAGCTTTCTTT.

The rearrangement links TRBV7-3 to TRBJ2-1; D is unclear. The CDR3 contains 13 residues. V lost 5 bases and J 0 bases, leaving 5 bases between the germline ends. Germline lookup yields CDR1 SGHTA and CDR2 FQGTGA. The CDR3, as DNA: TGTGCCAGCAGCCGTAACTCCTACAATGAGCAGTTCTTC. As protein: CASSRNSYNEQFF.

This chain connects TRBV19 to TRBJ1-2; TRBD1 is a possible D gene (5 bases). Germline V CDR1 and CDR2: LNHDA, SQIVND (reference sequence). CDR3 size: 15 residues. V was pared by 1 base and J by 4 bases, with 13 bases between. CDR3 sequence (DNA): TGTGCCAGTAGTATAGGTGAAGGGGCGGCCTATGGCTACACCTTC. This sequence encodes CASSIGEGAAYGYTF.

This chain connects TRBV19 to TRBJ2-5; unclear D gene. Between the trimmed V and J ends, which lost 6 bases and 5 bases, there was a span of 7 bases. The CDR3 spans 11 residues. Germline values: CDR1 LNHDA, CDR2 SQIVND (reference sequence). CDR3 region: CASRLLETQYF. Here the CDR3 DNA reads TGTGCCAGTAGACTCCTCGAGACCCAGTACTTC.

The chain has TRBV5-6 and TRBJ2-2; TRBD1 might be the D (5 bases). The ends were cut back, 2 bases at V and 6 bases at J, with 11 bases in the middle. Germline V gives CDR1 SGHDT, CDR2 YYEEEE. The CDR3 length is 14 residues. CDR3 nucleotides: TGTGCCAGCAGCTTCCAGGGTCCTGCCGGGGAGCTGTTTTTT. Amino acids: CASSFQGPAGELFF. Complete variable domain (other parts from reference TRBV5-6 and TRBJ2-2): DAGVTQSPTHLIKTRGQQVTLRCSPKSGHDTVSWYQQALGQGPQFIFQYYEEEERQRGNFPDRFSGHQFPNYSSELNVNALLLGDSALYLCASSFQGPAGELFFGEGSRLTVL.

A word on this clone: The same CDR3 arises from other DNA sequences in this sample as well. The rearrangement links TRBV19 to TRBJ2-1; D might be TRBD2 (5 bases). Trimming removed 5 bases from V and 7 bases from J, with 12 bases in between. Germline CDR1 LNHDA, CDR2 SQIVND (reference sequence). The CDR3 is 13 amino acids. This CDR3 reads CASSRGLGNEQFF. The CDR3 nucleotides are TGTGCCAGTAGTCGGGGTCTGGGGAATGAGCAGTTCTTC.

The rearrangement joins TRBV7-9 to TRBJ2-2; D is ambiguous. The CDR3 runs 13 residues. The germline gives CDR1 SEHNR, CDR2 FQNEAQ (reference sequence). Deletions cut 11 bases from V and 0 bases from J, with 10 bases between. The CDR3 DNA sequence: TGTGCCGGGCGCCACCCGAACACCGGGGAGCTGTTTTTT. Its protein product is CAGRHPNTGELFF.

The chain employs TRBV6-5 and TRBJ2-6, with D hard to call. The V end lost 4 bases, the J end lost 2 bases, and 3 bases lay between the germline ends. The CDR3 contains 13 residues. Germline assignment: CDR1 MNHEY and CDR2 SVGAGI. The CDR3 DNA sequence: TGTGCCAGCAGTTCAACTGGGGCCAACGTCCTGACTTTC. Its protein is CASSSTGANVLTF.

The chain is built from TRBV18 and TRBJ2-5, with D possibly TRBD1 on 6 matching bases. Germline V gene data show CDR1 as KGHSH and CDR2 as LQKENI. The length of the CDR3 is 13 residues. V gave up 3 bases and J gave up 3 bases, with 8 bases separating them. CDR3 region: CASSPHREETQYF. CDR3 DNA: TGTGCCAGCTCACCCCACAGGGAAGAGACCCAGTACTTC.

The J gene is TRBJ1-2, the V gene TRBV19; D ambiguous. The germline V gene has CDR1 LNHDA and CDR2 SQIVND (reference sequence). The ends were cut back, 4 bases at V and 8 bases at J, with 11 bases in the middle. The CDR3 is 12 amino acids. CDR3 in amino acids: CASSKEGGGYTF. In DNA form, the CDR3 reads TGTGCCAGTAGTAAGGAAGGAGGGGGCTACACCTTC.

A single count supports this clone. A much larger clone is a single base away; this may be a read error. The chain combines TRBV5-1 with TRBJ1-1; D uncertain. Germline CDR1 reads SGHRS; CDR2 reads YFSETQ. The ends were cut back, 0 bases at V and 1 base at J, with 7 bases in the middle. The CDR3 covers 14 residues. The CDR3 region is CASSLDGRNTEAFF. CDR3 coding DNA: TGCGCCAGCAGCTTGGACGGGAGGAACACTGAAGCTTTCTTT.

V is TRBV6-5 and J is TRBJ2-7; D not certain. There are 13 residues in the CDR3. Germline assignment: CDR1 MNHEY and CDR2 SVGAGI. Trimming pared 6 bases from V and 7 bases from J, leaving 16 bases between. In DNA, the CDR3 is TGTGCCAGCAGCTACATATCCCGGAGAGAGCAGTACTTC. Its translation is CASSYISRREQYF.

The rearrangement uses TRBV10-3 and TRBJ1-5, with TRBD1 matching over 7 bases. V shed 11 bases, J shed 2 bases, and the junction held 6 bases outside the gene matches. The germline gives CDR1 ENHRY, CDR2 SYGVKD. The length of the CDR3 is 13 residues. The CDR3 region is CAASGQGNQPQHF. The CDR3 DNA follows: TGTGCCGCATCAGGACAGGGCAATCAGCCCCAGCATTTT.

This chain uses TRBV10-3 with TRBJ1-5; 7 bases map to TRBD1. Germline V gene lookup returns CDR1 ENHRY and CDR2 SYGVKD. The CDR3 loop spans 12 amino acids. J gave up 9 bases and V 6 bases, and 5 bases lay outside the gene matches. CDR3 sequence: CAIRGQIGPQHF. DNA of the CDR3: TGTGCCATCAGGGGACAGATAGGGCCCCAGCATTTT.